This T cell receptor beta chain was sequenced during a study of shared clonotypes between healthy human individuals. Notes on this clone: The antigen remains unidentified.

An approximately 220 ng quantity of DNA, roughly 30,000 T cell genomes, went into the sorted-subset replicate PCRs. Method: immunoSEQ multiplex PCR; TCRdb's copy keeps in-frame clones and lacks some. This table has more than 850,000 clones, 70% to 80% appearing once. CDR1 and CDR2 (germline): SEHNR, FQNEAQ (reference sequence). The V gene lost 8 bases and the J gene lost 0 bases, with 10 bases spanning the gap. This CDR3 has 14 residues. Every donor, a Caucasian adult, lived in Nashville, Tennessee. Whole-study results and caveats: Naive subsets, compared against memory subsets, generally had larger estimated richness values. With a handful of donors compared, roughly 4.9% of naive CD4 clonotypes were shared.

The source material was memory CD4+ T cells from PBMCs. Subset reported: CD45RA-negative fraction. This chain uses TRBV7-9 with TRBJ2-2; D unclear. This TCR came from a man younger than 35 in good health. Some clones in this sample may be carry-over from other donors' samples. In DNA form, the CDR3 reads TGTGCCAGCCAGCGTCTAACGAACACCGGGGAGCTGTTTTTT. It encodes CASQRLTNTGELFF.